A single sample gave rise to the 32 T cell receptor beta chains below, sequenced in a study of T cell repertoires in cytomegalovirus infection. These receptors have no identified antigens. TCRdb analysed the reads with MiXCR anew, one entry per CDR3 protein. This table holds a few hundred thousand distinct CDR3 sequences, 30% to 40% found once. This specimen consisted of cultured PBMCs, obtained from culture after CMV antigen stimulation. Source of these receptors: a human donor in good health (CMV status not recorded). Some clones in this sample may be carry-over from other donors' samples.

This clonotype was counted between two and nine times. The chain has TRBV19 and TRBJ1-5; D is ambiguous. Germline assignment: CDR1 LNHDA and CDR2 SQIVND (reference sequence). The V end lost 3 bases, the J end lost 4 bases, and 7 bases lay between the germline ends. The CDR3 extends over 13 amino acids. The CDR3 DNA is TGTGCCAGTAGTATTCTGGGTAATCAGCCCCAGCATTTT. It is translated as CASSILGNQPQHF.

The chain links TRBV7-2 to TRBJ2-3; D uncertain. CDR3 size: 15 residues. The V gene's germline CDR1 is SGHTA and CDR2 FQGNSA. The germline V and J ends were trimmed by 1 base and 7 bases, with 15 bases remaining between them. CDR3 amino acids: CASSLEGAQGHTQYF. DNA of the CDR3: TGTGCCAGCAGCTTAGAAGGTGCCCAAGGGCATACGCAGTATTTT.

This clonotype was seen a few times. V usage is TRBV6-6 and J usage is TRBJ2-1; D gene unclear. In germline, CDR1 is MNHNY, CDR2 SVGAGI (reference sequence). CDR3 length: 16 residues. The ends were cut back, 7 bases at V and 3 bases at J, with 19 bases in the middle. The CDR3 is CASTPTALVNYNEQFF. CDR3 DNA: TGTGCCAGCACCCCTACAGCCCTAGTGAACTACAATGAGCAGTTCTTC.

This clonotype was seen repeatedly, ten times or more. The chain has TRBV7-9 and TRBJ2-1; the D is unclear. With 5 bases removed from V and 9 bases from J, the gap between germline ends came to 23 bases. Germline-derived CDR1 and CDR2 are SEHNR and FQNEAQ (reference sequence). The CDR3 is made up of 16 amino acids. The CDR3, as DNA: TGTGCCAGCAGCCCCCCCGGCGGAAGGGTCGATGGTGAGCAGTTCTTC. Amino acids: CASSPPGGRVDGEQFF.

The V and J genes are TRBV7-2 and TRBJ2-3; D gene ambiguous. From germline, CDR1 is SGHTA and CDR2 FQGNSA. The V gene lost 6 bases and the J gene lost 2 bases, with 12 bases spanning the gap. The CDR3 has 14 residues. The CDR3: CASRTISITDTQYF. The CDR3 DNA follows: TGTGCCAGCAGAACCATATCGATCACAGATACGCAGTATTTT.

This clonotype was seen many times. The rearrangement uses TRBV7-6 and TRBJ1-5, with 8 positions matching TRBD1. The CDR3 spans 15 residues. Looked up from germline, CDR1 is SGHVS and CDR2 is FNYEAQ. After removal of 5 bases from V and 4 bases from J, the junction contained 7 bases not matched to a gene. In DNA, the CDR3 is TGTGCCAGCAGCCGCGGACAGGGTCTTAATCAGCCCCAGCATTTT. Amino acids: CASSRGQGLNQPQHF.

The chain is built from TRBV7-9 and TRBJ1-1; D gene unclear. The length of the CDR3 is 13 residues. Trimming shortened V by 8 bases and J by 8 bases, and 18 bases separated the two germline ends. Germline assignment: CDR1 SEHNR and CDR2 FQNEAQ (reference sequence). The CDR3 is CASRRAPTEEAFF. The CDR3 DNA sequence: TGTGCCAGCCGGAGGGCACCGACCGAGGAAGCTTTCTTT.

This clonotype was counted ten times or more. The V gene is TRBV7-2, the J gene TRBJ2-7; no firm D call. Trimming cost V 4 bases and J 3 bases, with 10 bases left between them. The CDR3 sequence is 13 residues long. Germline V CDR1 and CDR2: SGHTA, FQGNSA. The CDR3 DNA sequence: TGTGCCAGCAGCTCGATACTTCTCTACGAGCAGTACTTC. Its protein is CASSSILLYEQYF.

CDR3 in amino acids: CASSHPGETEAFF. CDR3 in DNA: TGTGCCAGCAGCCACCCGGGGGAAACTGAAGCTTTCTTT. This chain links TRBV7-3 with TRBJ1-1; a possible D gene is TRBD1 (5 bases). Germline assignment: CDR1 SGHTA and CDR2 FQGTGA. CDR3 length: 13 residues. V was shortened by 5 bases and J by 5 bases, with 12 bases between the two germline ends.

The chain is built from TRBV5-1 and TRBJ1-2, with 8 bases aligning to TRBD1. The CDR3 contains 14 residues. Germline trimming cut 4 bases from V and 6 bases from J; bases unmatched to any gene: 8. Germline V gene lookup returns CDR1 SGHRS and CDR2 YFSETQ. Here the CDR3 reads CASSPRQGSHGYTF. CDR3 in DNA: TGCGCCAGCAGCCCAAGACAGGGGAGTCATGGCTACACCTTC.

The rearrangement links TRBV6-2 or TRBV6-3 to TRBJ2-2; no clear D gene. V was trimmed by 6 bases and J by 3 bases, leaving 8 bases between them. From germline, CDR1 is MNHEY and CDR2 SVGEGT. This CDR3 is built from 13 residues. This CDR3 reads CASRATDTGELFF. For the CDR3, the DNA is TGTGCCAGCAGGGCCACTGACACCGGGGAGCTGTTTTTT.

The V gene is TRBV5-1, the J gene TRBJ1-1; no reliable D call. V was cut by 4 bases and J by 0 bases, with 10 bases left in between. The germline CDR1 and CDR2 sequences are SGHRS and YFSETQ. The CDR3 totals 14 residues. CDR3 in amino acids: CASSDVGMNTEAFF. The CDR3 DNA reads TGCGCCAGCAGCGATGTTGGCATGAACACTGAAGCTTTCTTT. The whole variable domain, filled in from reference TRBV5-1 and TRBJ1-1, reads KAGVTQTPRYLIKTRGQQVTLSCSPISGHRSVSWYQQTPGQGLQFLFEYFSETQRNKGNFPGRFSGRQFSNSRSEMNVSTLELGDSALYLCASSDVGMNTEAFFGQGTRLTVV.

This clonotype was seen more than once but under ten times. The rearrangement links TRBV4-1 to TRBJ2-4; D may be TRBD2 (5 bases). Germline CDR1 and CDR2: MGHRA and YSYEKL. This CDR3 has 16 amino acids. V dropped 5 bases and J dropped 4 bases, with 18 bases sitting between them. The CDR3 here is CASSDHVGDSKNIQYF. CDR3 bases: TGCGCCAGCAGCGATCACGTGGGAGATAGTAAAAACATTCAGTACTTC.

This clonotype showed up just a few times. The rearrangement joins TRBV29-1 to TRBJ1-5; D remains ambiguous. Trimming left V 7 bases short and J 0 bases short, with 7 bases between. The CDR3 spans 12 residues. Germline-derived CDR1 and CDR2 are SQVTM and ANQGSEA. DNA for the CDR3: TGCAGCGCAGCTAGTAGCAATCAGCCCCAGCATTTT. It encodes CSAASSNQPQHF.

The chain carries TRBV12-5 and TRBJ2-3, with D perhaps TRBD1 (5 bases). Germline V lookup: CDR1 LGHNT, CDR2 FRNRAP. This CDR3 is 13 amino acids long. Between the trimmed V and J ends, which lost 3 bases and 5 bases, there was a span of 9 bases. The CDR3: CASGFQGRDTQYF. DNA for the CDR3: TGTGCTAGTGGTTTTCAGGGAAGAGATACGCAGTATTTT.

The chain links TRBV15 to TRBJ1-2; D is possibly TRBD1 (6 bases). The length of the CDR3 is 14 residues. V gave up 1 base and J gave up 5 bases, with 11 bases separating them. Germline CDR1 and CDR2: LNHNV and YYDKDF (reference sequence). CDR3 in amino acids: CATSRARTVYGYTF. The CDR3, as DNA: TGTGCCACCAGCAGAGCCAGGACAGTTTATGGCTACACCTTC. Complete variable domain (other parts from reference TRBV15 and TRBJ1-2): DAMVIQNPRYQVTQFGKPVTLSCSQTLNHNVMYWYQQKSSQAPKLLFHYYDKDFNNEADTPDNFQSRRPNTSFCFLDIRSPGLGDTAMYLCATSRARTVYGYTFGSGTRLTVV.

The chain carries TRBV19 and TRBJ2-1; 12 bases map to TRBD2. CDR3 length: 16 amino acids. Germline V CDR1 and CDR2: LNHDA, SQIVND (reference sequence). J gave up 4 bases and V 1 base, and 2 bases lay outside the gene matches. The CDR3 sequence: CASSIALAGGYNEQFF. The CDR3 nucleotides are TGTGCCAGTAGTATAGCTCTAGCGGGAGGGTACAATGAGCAGTTCTTC.

This clonotype was observed at least ten times. The J gene is TRBJ1-5, the V gene TRBV7-2; 10 nucleotides align to TRBD1. V shed 4 bases, J shed 8 bases, and the junction held 5 bases outside the gene matches. This CDR3 is 14 amino acids long. The germline V gene has CDR1 SGHTA and CDR2 FQGNSA. Written as DNA, the CDR3 is TGTGCCAGCAGCTCGACAGGGGGCAAGGAGCCCCAGCATTTT. This codes for CASSSTGGKEPQHF.

The CDR3 DNA follows: TGTGCCAGCAGCTTATCAGCGGAGCGCACAGATACGCAGTATTTT. It specifies CASSLSAERTDTQYF. The chain recombines TRBV7-2 with TRBJ2-3, with D tentatively TRBD2 (5 bases). The germline V gene has CDR1 SGHTA and CDR2 FQGNSA. The V end lost 2 bases, the J end lost 1 base, and 10 bases lay between the germline ends. The CDR3 sequence is 15 residues long. Supplemented by reference TRBV7-2 and TRBJ2-3, the full variable domain reads GAGVSQSPSNKVTEKGKDVELRCDPISGHTALYWYRQSLGQGLEFLIYFQGNSAPDKSGLPSDRFSAERTGGSVSTLTIQRTQQEDSAVYLCASSLSAERTDTQYFGPGTRLTVL.

This chain connects TRBV29-1 to TRBJ1-4; TRBD1 matches at 7 bases. CDR3 length: 14 residues. The germline gives CDR1 SQVTM, CDR2 ANQGSEA. The J segment lost 11 bases and the V segment lost 4 bases, leaving 13 bases of the junction unmatched. The CDR3 DNA reads TGCAGCGTTGCTCAGGGGGGAAGCGTGGAGAAACTGTTTTTT. It is translated as CSVAQGGSVEKLFF.

The V call is TRBV19, the J call TRBJ1-5; D possibly corresponds to TRBD1 (6 bases). The V end was cut by 2 bases, the J end by 4 bases, with 12 bases between. The CDR3 is 15 residues long. Per germline, CDR1 LNHDA and CDR2 SQIVND (reference sequence). The CDR3 is CASSISRGRNQPQHF. CDR3 in DNA: TGTGCCAGTAGTATAAGCAGGGGCCGTAATCAGCCCCAGCATTTT.

In this sample, this clonotype turned up a few times. The J gene is TRBJ2-3, the V gene TRBV15; 7 positions match TRBD2. J lost 1 base, V lost 5 bases, and 6 bases had no gene match. In germline, CDR1 is LNHNV, CDR2 YYDKDF (reference sequence). This CDR3 is 15 amino acids long. Written as DNA, the CDR3 is TGTGCCACCAGCCAAGGACTAGGGGGCACAGATACGCAGTATTTT. Translating gives CATSQGLGGTDTQYF.

The chain combines TRBV7-8 with TRBJ2-1; D remains unclear. Germline CDR1 is SGHVS and CDR2 is FQNEAQ. This CDR3 has 16 residues. Trimming pared 5 bases from V and 0 bases from J, leaving 14 bases between. The CDR3 bases are TGTGCCAGCAGCAACCGGGTTTTGAGCTCCTACAATGAGCAGTTCTTC. Translation gives CASSNRVLSSYNEQFF.

The rearrangement links TRBV6-6 to TRBJ2-3, with 11 nucleotides matching TRBD2. The germline gives CDR1 MNHNY, CDR2 SVGAGI (reference sequence). The CDR3 extends over 19 amino acids. The J segment lost 5 bases and the V segment lost 0 bases, leaving 13 bases of the junction unmatched. The CDR3 here is CASSYSGTSGSIRQDTQYF. For the CDR3, the DNA is TGTGCCAGCAGTTACTCCGGGACTAGCGGTTCTATCCGGCAAGATACGCAGTATTTT.

This chain uses TRBV30 with TRBJ2-2, with 10 bases identical to TRBD2. V was clipped by 1 base and J by 1 base; unmatched bases: 9. Germline V CDR1 and CDR2: GTSNPN, SVGIG (reference sequence). CDR3 length equals 18 residues. In DNA, the CDR3 is TGTGCCTGGAGTGAGCTCGGAACTAGCGGGAAGAACACCGGGGAGCTGTTTTTT. Encoded protein: CAWSELGTSGKNTGELFF.

At least ten counts were recorded for this clonotype. This chain joins TRBV12-3 or TRBV12-4 and TRBJ2-3; no definite D call. V lost 3 bases to trimming and J lost 0 bases, with 7 bases between them. CDR3 length: 14 amino acids. CDR3 sequence (DNA): TGTGCCAGCAGTTTCTCGCAGAGCACAGATACGCAGTATTTT. As protein: CASSFSQSTDTQYF.

The chain links TRBV19 to TRBJ1-1; no reliable D call. Trimming shortened V by 1 base and J by 7 bases, and 7 bases separated the two germline ends. The CDR3 covers 12 residues. Per the germline V gene, CDR1 is LNHDA and CDR2 is SQIVND (reference sequence). In DNA form, the CDR3 reads TGTGCCAGTAGTATAGCGACGGTTGAAGCTTTCTTT. Amino acid sequence: CASSIATVEAFF.

This sequence joins TRBV4-1 and TRBJ1-2; 10 bases are shared with TRBD1. Germline lookup yields CDR1 MGHRA and CDR2 YSYEKL. J gave up 6 bases and V 3 bases, and 7 bases lay outside the gene matches. The CDR3 extends over 15 amino acids. The CDR3 loop is CASSQGPDRGNGYTF. In DNA form, the CDR3 reads TGCGCCAGCAGCCAGGGCCCGGACAGGGGGAATGGCTACACCTTC.

This clonotype was observed a handful of times. This rearrangement joins TRBV7-8 to TRBJ2-7; 7 bases are a match to TRBD1. The CDR3 sequence is 15 residues long. Trimming took 6 bases from V and 3 from J; bases not matched to a gene: 11. CDR1 SGHVS and CDR2 FQNEAQ come from the germline V gene. The CDR3 sequence is CASSPGQVGYYEQYV. In DNA form, the CDR3 reads TGTGCCAGCAGTCCCGGACAGGTTGGGTACTACGAGCAGTACGTC.

This clonotype was counted ten times or more. This rearrangement joins TRBV11-2 to TRBJ2-7; the match to TRBD2 covers 8 bases. Looked up from germline, CDR1 is SGHAT and CDR2 is FQNNGV. CDR3 length: 13 amino acids. With V trimmed by 3 bases and J by 9 bases, 7 bases remained unmatched. Written as DNA, the CDR3 is TGTGCCAGCAGCTTCGGAGCGGGAGATCGGCAGTACGTC. Amino acid sequence: CASSFGAGDRQYV.

This clonotype was seen repeatedly, ten times or more. This chain joins TRBV6-6 and TRBJ1-6; a weak D match, TRBD1 (6 bases). The germline V gene encodes CDR1 MNHNY and CDR2 SVGAGI (reference sequence). V gave up 2 bases and J gave up 9 bases, with 11 bases separating them. CDR3 size: 14 residues. In DNA, the CDR3 is TGTGCCAGCAGTTACGACAGGATCGTTTCACCCCTCCACTTT. Protein: CASSYDRIVSPLHF.

This clonotype came up a few times. This chain links TRBV29-1 with TRBJ1-3; no definite D call. The germline CDR1 and CDR2 sequences are SQVTM and ANQGSEA. Deletions cut 0 bases from V and 4 bases from J, with 4 bases between. CDR3 length equals 12 residues. CDR3 sequence (DNA): TGCAGCGTTGAAGATATCGGAAACACCATATATTTT. This sequence encodes CSVEDIGNTIYF.